These 30 T cell receptor beta chains were all obtained from the same sample, sequenced in a study of identical twins. TCRdb re-analysed the 5' RACE reads in MiXCR, keeping a single row per CDR3 protein. The table has around 1.7 million distinct CDR3 sequences, 25% to 35% seen once. Source material: cord blood. These receptors originate from a newborn girl in good health.

The chain uses TRBV12-3 or TRBV12-4 and TRBJ2-6; unclear D gene. Trimming pared 8 bases from V and 0 bases from J, leaving 11 bases between. The CDR3 is 15 residues long. The DNA for the CDR3 is TGTGCCAGCCCCGGAAGACACTCTGGGGCCAACGTCCTGACTTTC. Amino acid sequence: CASPGRHSGANVLTF.

The rearrangement joins TRBV4-2 to TRBJ1-2; D is uncertain. V was pared by 0 bases and J by 2 bases, with 16 bases between. The CDR3 spans 17 residues. Germline CDR1 reads LGHNA; CDR2 reads YNFKEQ. CDR3 region: CASSQDELDPINYGYTF. DNA of the CDR3: TGTGCCAGCAGCCAAGATGAGCTGGACCCGATAAACTATGGCTACACCTTC.

This clonotype was detected once. The rearrangement joins TRBV5-1 to TRBJ2-7; tentatively, D is TRBD1 (6 bases). CDR1 is SGHRS, CDR2 YFSETQ, per germline. V gave up 2 bases and J gave up 4 bases, with 13 bases separating them. The CDR3 runs to 14 residues. For the CDR3, the DNA is TGCGCCAGCAGCTTCGGGGCAGGGGAGTACGAGCAGTACTTC. It codes for CASSFGAGEYEQYF.

This clonotype was seen only a few times. The chain is built from TRBV28 and TRBJ2-7, with no clear D. V dropped 2 bases and J dropped 2 bases, with 10 bases sitting between them. The CDR3 has 14 amino acids. CDR1 and CDR2 (germline): MDHEN, SYDVKM. CDR3 coding DNA: TGTGCCAGCAGTTTAGGGAAATTCCCCTACGAGCAGTACTTC. Translation gives CASSLGKFPYEQYF.

In this sample, this clonotype turned up a few times. The chain employs TRBV20-1 and TRBJ2-3; D not resolved. The V end was cut by 1 base, the J end by 2 bases, with 16 bases between. Germline CDR1 reads DFQATT; CDR2 reads SNEGSKA (reference sequence). The CDR3 is 16 residues long. CDR3 loop: CSARGPLRGLTDTQYF. The CDR3 DNA reads TGCAGTGCTAGAGGGCCCCTCCGCGGTCTCACAGATACGCAGTATTTT.

This clonotype has a handful of counts. The chain couples TRBV11-2 to TRBJ2-4, with 7 positions matching TRBD1. The end of the DNA fits TRBJ2-7 better, so the J call may be wrong. CDR1 and CDR2 (germline): SGHAT, FQNNGV. The CDR3 has 17 amino acids. CDR3 region: CASSLTGQSKFFYEQYF. The CDR3 region has the DNA TGTGCCAGCAGCTTAACGGGACAGTCGAAATTCTTCTACGAGCAGTACTTC.

The rearrangement joins TRBV27 to TRBJ2-7; maybe TRBD1 (6 bases). The CDR3 is 16 amino acids. With 2 bases removed from V and 4 bases from J, the gap between germline ends came to 18 bases. Germline CDR1 is MNHEY and CDR2 is SMNVEV (reference sequence). CDR3 residues: CASSLPRRGSSYEQYF. The DNA for the CDR3 is TGTGCCAGCAGTTTACCGCGCAGGGGATCTTCGTACGAGCAGTACTTC.

This sequence joins TRBV20-1 and TRBJ2-1; 8 nucleotides align to TRBD2. The V gene's germline CDR1 is DFQATT and CDR2 SNEGSKA (reference sequence). The CDR3 covers 15 residues. Trimming took 1 base from V and 6 from J; bases not matched to a gene: 8. The CDR3 reads CSARVREGLSNEQFF. The CDR3 nucleotides are TGCAGTGCTAGAGTTCGGGAGGGATTGAGCAATGAGCAGTTCTTC.

The rearrangement joins TRBV12-3 or TRBV12-4 to TRBJ1-2, with 8 bases identical to TRBD1. Losses at the gene ends were 1 base for V and 5 bases for J; bases not matched to a gene: 3. The CDR3 has 14 amino acids. The CDR3 region has the DNA TGTGCCAGCAGTTTAGAACAGGGGGTGTATGGCTACACCTTC. Translating it yields CASSLEQGVYGYTF.

As for this clonotype: Germline and junction disagree at one end, which may indicate a read error. The rearrangement links TRBV4-1 to TRBJ2-4, with a possible D match to TRBD2 (5 bases). Looked up from germline, CDR1 is MGHRA and CDR2 is YSYEKL. This CDR3 comprises 16 residues. CDR3 residues: CAGSQVAGLAKNIQYF. In DNA form, the CDR3 reads TGCGCCGGCAGCCAAGTGGCGGGTCTAGCCAAAAACATTCAGTACTTC.

Regarding this clonotype: This could be a read error, since a much larger clone is one nucleotide away. The rearrangement uses TRBV6-6 and TRBJ2-3; no firm D call. This CDR3 is built from 15 residues. Germline lookup yields CDR1 MNHNY and CDR2 SVGAGI (reference sequence). This CDR3 is CASSYLRSGTDTLYF. In nucleotides, the CDR3 is TGTGCCAGCAGTTACCTTAGGAGTGGCACAGATACGCTGTATTTT.

The chain uses TRBV7-8 and TRBJ2-3, with D uncertain. Trimming took off 2 bases at V and 3 bases at J, with 12 bases between the two ends. CDR1 and CDR2 from the germline V gene are SGHVS and FQNEAQ. The CDR3 has 15 residues. DNA of the CDR3: TGTGCCAGCAGCTTACGCGGACCCAAAACAGATACGCAGTATTTT. Its translation: CASSLRGPKTDTQYF. Using reference TRBV7-8 and TRBJ2-3 for the parts outside the CDR3, the full variable domain is GAGVSQSPRYKVAKRGQDVALRCDPISGHVSLFWYQQALGQGPEFLTYFQNEAQLDKSGLPSDRFFAERPEGSVSTLKIQRTQQEDSAVYLCASSLRGPKTDTQYFGPGTRLTVL.

The rearrangement uses TRBV20-1 and TRBJ2-3, with 11 bases identical to TRBD2. After removal of 5 bases from V and 3 bases from J, the junction contained 7 bases not matched to a gene. The germline V gene has CDR1 DFQATT and CDR2 SNEGSKA (reference sequence). This CDR3 has 15 residues. The CDR3 region is CSAAGTSGVTDTQYF. CDR3 DNA: TGCAGTGCTGCCGGGACTAGCGGCGTTACAGATACGCAGTATTTT.

This chain uses TRBV7-2 with TRBJ2-1; D gene ambiguous. The tail of the sequence fits TRBJ2-7 better, so the J call may be wrong. The CDR3 length is 13 residues. Germline V gene sequence: CDR1 SGHTA, CDR2 FQGNSA. The CDR3 region is CASSLFRINEQYF. The CDR3 coding sequence is TGTGCCAGCAGCTTGTTCAGAATCAATGAGCAGTACTTC.

The gene calls are TRBV5-1 and TRBJ2-1, with TRBD2 identical over 12 bases. The CDR3 totals 16 residues. Germline CDR1 and CDR2: SGHRS and YFSETQ. After removal of 0 bases from V and 6 bases from J, the junction contained 4 bases not matched to a gene. CDR3 DNA sequence: TGCGCCAGCAGCTTGGCTAGCGGGAGGGCCTTCAATGAGCAGTTCTTC. It encodes CASSLASGRAFNEQFF.

The chain couples TRBV15 to TRBJ1-1; possible D gene TRBD1, 5 bases. From germline, CDR1 is LNHNV and CDR2 YYDKDF (reference sequence). V lost 4 bases to trimming and J lost 0 bases, with 9 bases between them. This CDR3 spans 14 amino acids. The CDR3 protein is CATSIAGMNTEAFF. The CDR3 DNA is TGTGCCACCAGCATTGCAGGGATGAACACTGAAGCTTTCTTT.

The V and J genes are TRBV6-5 and TRBJ2-1, with a tentative D call TRBD1 (6 bases). Germline V gene lookup returns CDR1 MNHEY and CDR2 SVGAGI. Trimming shortened V by 7 bases and J by 3 bases, and 13 bases separated the two germline ends. The CDR3 sequence is 14 residues long. The CDR3 DNA is TGTGCCAGCAAGAGGGGGAGTGGCTACAATGAGCAGTTCTTC. Encoded protein: CASKRGSGYNEQFF.

This sequence joins TRBV4-2 and TRBJ1-1; TRBD1 matches at 7 bases. Germline V gene data show CDR1 as LGHNA and CDR2 as YNFKEQ. The length of the CDR3 is 14 residues. The V and J ends lost 0 bases and 11 bases, in that order; junction bases with no gene match: 9. The CDR3 here is CASSQDRGPRKAFF. The CDR3 DNA is TGTGCCAGCAGCCAAGATAGGGGGCCTAGAAAGGCTTTCTTT.

The gene calls are TRBV5-1 and TRBJ2-5; 13 bases line up with TRBD2. Trimming cost V 1 base and J 5 bases; bases outside gene matches: 14. The germline V gene encodes CDR1 SGHRS and CDR2 YFSETQ. The CDR3 is made up of 19 amino acids. Written as DNA, the CDR3 is TGCGCCAGCAGCTTGTTGCGGACTAGCGGGAGAGTAGAGGTGGAGACCCAGTACTTC. This gives the protein CASSLLRTSGRVEVETQYF.

This clonotype was seen more than once but under ten times. The V gene is TRBV5-5, the J gene TRBJ1-2; D is ambiguous. Trimming pared 1 base from V and 5 bases from J, leaving 12 bases between. This CDR3 is 14 amino acids long. Germline V gene sequence: CDR1 SGHKS, CDR2 YYEKEE (reference sequence). CDR3 region: CASSLSQAGYGYTF. Written as DNA, the CDR3 is TGTGCCAGCAGCTTGAGTCAAGCGGGATATGGCTACACCTTC.

V is TRBV6-1 and J is TRBJ2-7, with D maybe TRBD1 (6 bases). The V and J ends lost 6 bases and 2 bases respectively, with 14 bases between them. Germline-derived CDR1 and CDR2 are MNHNS and SASEGT. The length of the CDR3 is 14 residues. The CDR3 DNA follows: TGTGCCAGCAGATACTGGGACAATACCTACGAGCAGTACTTC. Its protein product is CASRYWDNTYEQYF.

This clonotype turned up a few times. This sequence joins TRBV28 and TRBJ2-1, with a tentative D call TRBD1 (5 bases). The CDR3 loop spans 16 amino acids. V lost 6 bases and J 0 bases, leaving 15 bases between the germline ends. The V gene's germline CDR1 is MDHEN and CDR2 SYDVKM. CDR3 nucleotide sequence: TGTGCCAGCAGCTCGGTCCAGGGTCCCTCCTACAATGAGCAGTTCTTC. Its translation: CASSSVQGPSYNEQFF. Using reference TRBV28 and TRBJ2-1 for the parts outside the CDR3, the full variable domain is DVKVTQSSRYLVKRTGEKVFLECVQDMDHENMFWYRQDPGLGLRLIYFSYDVKMKEKGDIPEGYSVSREKKERFSLILESASTNQTSMYLCASSSVQGPSYNEQFFGPGTRLTVL.

V is TRBV7-2 and J is TRBJ1-6; the D gene is possibly TRBD1 (5 bases). The germline V gene encodes CDR1 SGHTA and CDR2 FQGNSA. The CDR3 spans 17 residues. Trimming removed 1 base at V and 1 base at J, with 11 bases between. CDR3 sequence (DNA): TGTGCCAGCAGCTTAGAGGCAGGGAGTTCCTATAATTCACCCCTCCACTTT. It specifies CASSLEAGSSYNSPLHF.

There are a few counts of this clonotype. This chain joins TRBV12-3 or TRBV12-4 and TRBJ1-2; the match to TRBD1 covers 8 bases. The CDR3 extends over 14 amino acids. The V gene end was trimmed by 5 bases and the J gene end by 5 bases; junction bases not matched to a gene: 7. CDR3 sequence reads: CASSPRDRTYGYTF. The CDR3 DNA follows: TGTGCCAGCAGTCCTCGGGACAGGACGTATGGCTACACCTTC.

Only a few counts were recorded for this clonotype. The chain is built from TRBV10-3 and TRBJ1-5; possibly TRBD1 for D (5 bases). The CDR3 has 15 residues. Trimming left V 6 bases short and J 4 bases short, with 16 bases between. Per the germline V gene, CDR1 is ENHRY and CDR2 is SYGVKD. The CDR3 protein is CAISPHRFLNQPQHF. Written as DNA, the CDR3 is TGTGCCATCAGCCCACACAGGTTTTTGAATCAGCCCCAGCATTTT.

This chain joins TRBV30 and TRBJ1-2; TRBD1 is a possible D gene (6 bases). The germline gives CDR1 GTSNPN, CDR2 SVGIG (reference sequence). V was clipped by 0 bases and J by 5 bases, with 10 bases between them. This CDR3 has 13 amino acids. CDR3 nucleotide sequence: TGTGCCTGGAGTGTACAGGGTCAATATGGCTACACCTTC. Amino acids: CAWSVQGQYGYTF.

This rearrangement joins TRBV12-5 to TRBJ2-1; possibly TRBD2 for D (6 bases). Germline CDR1 reads LGHNT; CDR2 reads FRNRAP. V lost 6 bases to trimming and J lost 8 bases, with 20 bases between them. The CDR3 loop spans 15 amino acids. CDR3 protein: CASGRGLTPWDEQFF. The CDR3 DNA reads TGTGCTAGTGGCCGTGGACTAACCCCATGGGATGAGCAGTTCTTC. The complete variable domain, with remaining parts taken from reference TRBV12-5 and TRBJ2-1, reads DARVTQTPRHKVTEMGQEVTMRCQPILGHNTVFWYRQTMMQGLELLAYFRNRAPLDDSGMPKDRFSAEMPDATLATLKIQPSEPRDSAVYFCASGRGLTPWDEQFFGPGTRLTVL.

V gene TRBV20-1 combines with J gene TRBJ2-1; TRBD2 aligns across 9 bases. Trimming removed 1 base from V and 4 bases from J; junction bases left unmatched: 5. This CDR3 is 15 amino acids long. The germline CDR1 and CDR2 sequences are DFQATT and SNEGSKA (reference sequence). This CDR3 reads CSARVSGRGYNEQFF. CDR3 in DNA: TGCAGTGCTAGAGTTAGCGGGAGAGGTTACAATGAGCAGTTCTTC.

As concerns this clonotype: Lacking the conserved final phenylalanine or tryptophan, this CDR3 likely reflects a read error. J is TRBJ2-5 and V is TRBV5-1; D is uncertain. CDR1 SGHRS and CDR2 YFSETQ come from the germline V gene. V was shortened by 4 bases and J by 5 bases, with 6 bases between the two germline ends. This CDR3 comprises 11 residues. The CDR3 region has the DNA TGCGCCAGCAGCGACGGCGAGACCCAGTACTAC. This sequence encodes CASSDGETQYY.

This chain uses TRBV27 with TRBJ2-3; no clear D. CDR1 is MNHEY, CDR2 SMNVEV, per germline (reference sequence). V was cut by 3 bases and J by 1 base, with 5 bases left in between. CDR3 size: 13 residues. In DNA, the CDR3 is TGTGCCAGCAGTTTCTTCCGCACAGATACGCAGTATTTT. Its translation is CASSFFRTDTQYF.